The source of this TCR beta chain is a study of CXCR3-negative and CXCR3-positive naive CD8 T cells. Per the germline V gene, CDR1 is SGHRS and CDR2 is YFSETQ. The CDR3 spans 15 residues. Preparation of TRB cDNA libraries relied on 5' RACE carrying UMI labels. TCRdb re-called the 5' RACE reads; one entry per CDR3 protein, DNA not given. This sample's table has about 41,000 distinct CDR3 sequences. Definition of naive CD8+ T cells rested on a CD45RO-CCR7+CD27+CD95- profile. V usage is TRBV5-1 and J usage is TRBJ2-2; the TCRdb D gene call, TRBD1, has no DNA to confirm it. Sequencing was performed on naive CXCR3- CD8+ T cells from blood. Subset of the sample: CD45RO-CCR7+CD27+CD95- naive CD8+ T cells lacking CXCR3 (TNR3-). The TCR comes from a human donor in good health. Some clones in this sample may be carry-over from other donors' samples. CDR3 sequence reads: CASSLGQVDTGELFF.